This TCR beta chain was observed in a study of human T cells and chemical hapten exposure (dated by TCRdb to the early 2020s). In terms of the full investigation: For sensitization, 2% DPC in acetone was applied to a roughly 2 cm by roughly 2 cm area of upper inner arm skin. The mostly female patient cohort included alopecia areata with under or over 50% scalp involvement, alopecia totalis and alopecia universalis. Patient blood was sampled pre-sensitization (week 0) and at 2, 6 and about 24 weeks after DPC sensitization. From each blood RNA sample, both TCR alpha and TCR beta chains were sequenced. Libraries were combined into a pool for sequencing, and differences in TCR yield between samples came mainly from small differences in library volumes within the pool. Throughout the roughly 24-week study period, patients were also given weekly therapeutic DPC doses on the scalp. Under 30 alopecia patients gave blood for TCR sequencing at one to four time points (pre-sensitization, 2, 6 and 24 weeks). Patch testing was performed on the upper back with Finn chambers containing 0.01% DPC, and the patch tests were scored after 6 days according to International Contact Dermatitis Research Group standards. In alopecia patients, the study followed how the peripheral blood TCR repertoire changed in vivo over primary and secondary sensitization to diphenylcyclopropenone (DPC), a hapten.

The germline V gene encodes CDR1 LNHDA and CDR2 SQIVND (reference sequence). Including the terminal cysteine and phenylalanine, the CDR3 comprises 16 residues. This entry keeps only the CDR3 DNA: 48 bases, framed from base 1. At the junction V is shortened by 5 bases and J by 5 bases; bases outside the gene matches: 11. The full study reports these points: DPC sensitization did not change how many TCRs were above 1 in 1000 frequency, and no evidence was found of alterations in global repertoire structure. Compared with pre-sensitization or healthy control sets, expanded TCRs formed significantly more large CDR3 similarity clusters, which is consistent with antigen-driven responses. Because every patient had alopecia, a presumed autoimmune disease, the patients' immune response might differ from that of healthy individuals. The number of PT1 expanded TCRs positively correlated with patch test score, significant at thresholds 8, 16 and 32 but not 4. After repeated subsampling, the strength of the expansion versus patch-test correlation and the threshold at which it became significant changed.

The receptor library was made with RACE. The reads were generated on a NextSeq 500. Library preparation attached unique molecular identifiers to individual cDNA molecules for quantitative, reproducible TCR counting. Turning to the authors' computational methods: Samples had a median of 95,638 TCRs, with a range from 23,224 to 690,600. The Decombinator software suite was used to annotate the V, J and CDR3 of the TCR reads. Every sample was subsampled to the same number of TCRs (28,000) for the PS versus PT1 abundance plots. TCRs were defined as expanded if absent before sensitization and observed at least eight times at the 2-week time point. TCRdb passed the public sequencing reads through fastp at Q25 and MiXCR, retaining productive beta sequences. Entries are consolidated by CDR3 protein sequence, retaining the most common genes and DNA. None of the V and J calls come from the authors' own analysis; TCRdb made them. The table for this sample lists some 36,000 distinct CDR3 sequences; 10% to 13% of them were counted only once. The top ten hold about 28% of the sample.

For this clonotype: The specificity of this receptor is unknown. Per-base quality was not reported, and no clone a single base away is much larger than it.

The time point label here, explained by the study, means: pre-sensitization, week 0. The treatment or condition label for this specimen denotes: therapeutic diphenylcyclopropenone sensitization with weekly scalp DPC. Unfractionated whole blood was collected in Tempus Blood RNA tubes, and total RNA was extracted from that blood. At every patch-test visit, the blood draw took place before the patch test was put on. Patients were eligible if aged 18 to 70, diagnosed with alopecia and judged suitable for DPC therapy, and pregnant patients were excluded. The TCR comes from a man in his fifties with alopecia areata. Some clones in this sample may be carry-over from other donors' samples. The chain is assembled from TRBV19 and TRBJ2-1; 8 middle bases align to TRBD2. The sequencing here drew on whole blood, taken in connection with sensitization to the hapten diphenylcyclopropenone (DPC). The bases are TGTGCCAGTAGTGACCAAAGCGGGGGACCCAACAATGAGCAGTTCTTC. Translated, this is CASSDQSGGPNNEQFF.